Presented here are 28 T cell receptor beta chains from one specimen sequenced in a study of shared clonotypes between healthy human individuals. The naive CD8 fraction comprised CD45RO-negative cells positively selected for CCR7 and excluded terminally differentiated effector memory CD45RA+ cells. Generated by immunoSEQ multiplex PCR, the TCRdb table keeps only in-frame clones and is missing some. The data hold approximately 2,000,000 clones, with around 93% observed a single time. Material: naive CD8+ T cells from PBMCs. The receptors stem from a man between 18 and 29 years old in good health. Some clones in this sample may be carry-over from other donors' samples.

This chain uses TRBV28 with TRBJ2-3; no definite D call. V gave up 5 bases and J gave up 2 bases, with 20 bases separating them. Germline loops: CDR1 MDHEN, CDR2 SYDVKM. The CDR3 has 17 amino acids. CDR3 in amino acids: CASSDTESLLATDTQYF. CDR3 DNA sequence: TGTGCCAGCAGTGATACAGAATCCCTATTAGCCACAGATACGCAGTATTTT.

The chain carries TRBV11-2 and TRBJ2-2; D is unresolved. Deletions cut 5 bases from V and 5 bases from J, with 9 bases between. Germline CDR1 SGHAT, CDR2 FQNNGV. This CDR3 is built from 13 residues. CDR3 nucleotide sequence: TGTGCCAGCAGCCGGGCGGTGACCGGGGAGCTGTTTTTT. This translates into CASSRAVTGELFF.

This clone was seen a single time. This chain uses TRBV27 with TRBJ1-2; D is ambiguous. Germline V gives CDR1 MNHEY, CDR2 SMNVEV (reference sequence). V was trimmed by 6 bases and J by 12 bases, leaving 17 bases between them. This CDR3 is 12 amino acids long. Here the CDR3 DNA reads TGTGCCAGCAGCCACACCCAAATTCCAGACACCTTC. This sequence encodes CASSHTQIPDTF.

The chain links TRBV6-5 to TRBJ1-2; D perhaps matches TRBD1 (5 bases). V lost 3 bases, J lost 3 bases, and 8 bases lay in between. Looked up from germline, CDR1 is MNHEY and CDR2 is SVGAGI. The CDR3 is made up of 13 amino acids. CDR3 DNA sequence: TGTGCCAGCAGTTATGGGACGGACTATGGCTACACCTTC. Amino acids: CASSYGTDYGYTF.

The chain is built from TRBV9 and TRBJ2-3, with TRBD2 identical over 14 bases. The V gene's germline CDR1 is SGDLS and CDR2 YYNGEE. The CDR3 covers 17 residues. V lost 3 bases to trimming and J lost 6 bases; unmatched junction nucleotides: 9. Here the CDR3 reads CASSGTSGRLYADTQYF. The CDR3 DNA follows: TGTGCCAGCAGCGGGACTAGCGGGAGGTTGTATGCGGATACGCAGTATTTT. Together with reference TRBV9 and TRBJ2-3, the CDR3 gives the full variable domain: DSGVTQTPKHLITATGQRVTLRCSPRSGDLSVYWYQQSLDQGLQFLIQYYNGEERAKGNILERFSAQQFPDLHSELNLSSLELGDSALYFCASSGTSGRLYADTQYFGPGTRLTVL.

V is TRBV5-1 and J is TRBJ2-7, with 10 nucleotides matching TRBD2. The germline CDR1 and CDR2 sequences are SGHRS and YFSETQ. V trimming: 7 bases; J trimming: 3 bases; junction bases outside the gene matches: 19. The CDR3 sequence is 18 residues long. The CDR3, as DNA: TGCGCCAGCGTCGGCACTAACCCTAGCGGGAGTGGGGGCTACGAGCAGTACTTC. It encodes CASVGTNPSGSGGYEQYF.

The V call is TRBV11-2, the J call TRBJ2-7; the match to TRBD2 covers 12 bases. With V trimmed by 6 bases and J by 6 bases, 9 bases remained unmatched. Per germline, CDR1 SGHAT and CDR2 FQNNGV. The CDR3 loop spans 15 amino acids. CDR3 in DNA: TGTGCCAGCAGGCCCACTAGCGGGAGGCCGAGCGAGCAGTACTTC. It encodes CASRPTSGRPSEQYF.

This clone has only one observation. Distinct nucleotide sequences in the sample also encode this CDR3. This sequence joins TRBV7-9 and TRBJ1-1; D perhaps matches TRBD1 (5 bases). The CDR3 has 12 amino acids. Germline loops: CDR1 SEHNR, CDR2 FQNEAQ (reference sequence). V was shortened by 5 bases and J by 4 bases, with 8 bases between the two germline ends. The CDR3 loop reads CASSQQGTEAFF. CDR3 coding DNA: TGTGCCAGCAGCCAGCAGGGCACTGAAGCTTTCTTT.

CDR3 region: CASSPAPGQGAIGELFF. The CDR3 region has the DNA TGTGCCAGCAGCCCAGCCCCCGGACAGGGGGCAATCGGGGAGCTGTTTTTT. The chain joins TRBV7-8 to TRBJ2-2; TRBD1 matches 11 bases. Germline-derived CDR1 and CDR2 are SGHVS and FQNEAQ. The CDR3 length is 17 residues. Losses at the gene ends were 5 bases for V and 7 bases for J; bases not matched to a gene: 12.

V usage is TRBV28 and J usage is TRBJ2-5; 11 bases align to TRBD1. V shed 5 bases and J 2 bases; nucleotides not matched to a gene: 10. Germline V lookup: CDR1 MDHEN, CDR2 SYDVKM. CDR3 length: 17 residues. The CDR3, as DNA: TGTGCCAGCAGTCCCCCCCTTAGGGACAGGGGGCAAGAGACCCAGTACTTC. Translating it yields CASSPPLRDRGQETQYF.

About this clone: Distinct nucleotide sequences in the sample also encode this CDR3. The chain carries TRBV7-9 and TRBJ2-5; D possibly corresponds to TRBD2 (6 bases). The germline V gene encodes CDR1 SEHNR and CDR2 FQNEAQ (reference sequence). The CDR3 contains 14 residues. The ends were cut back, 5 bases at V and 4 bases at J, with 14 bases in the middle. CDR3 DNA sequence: TGTGCCAGCAGCCGTAGCGGCTCAGGAGAGACCCAGTACTTC. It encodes CASSRSGSGETQYF.

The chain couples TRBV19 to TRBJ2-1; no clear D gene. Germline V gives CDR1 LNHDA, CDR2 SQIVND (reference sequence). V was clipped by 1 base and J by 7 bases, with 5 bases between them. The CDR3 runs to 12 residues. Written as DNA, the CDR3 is TGTGCCAGTAGTATAGGCAAAAATGAGCAGTTCTTC. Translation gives CASSIGKNEQFF.

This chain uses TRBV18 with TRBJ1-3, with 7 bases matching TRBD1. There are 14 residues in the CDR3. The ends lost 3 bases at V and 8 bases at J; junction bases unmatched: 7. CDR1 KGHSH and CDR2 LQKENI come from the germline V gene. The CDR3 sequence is CASSPRGGTDTIYF. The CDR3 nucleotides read TGTGCCAGCTCACCGAGAGGGGGCACGGACACCATATATTTT.

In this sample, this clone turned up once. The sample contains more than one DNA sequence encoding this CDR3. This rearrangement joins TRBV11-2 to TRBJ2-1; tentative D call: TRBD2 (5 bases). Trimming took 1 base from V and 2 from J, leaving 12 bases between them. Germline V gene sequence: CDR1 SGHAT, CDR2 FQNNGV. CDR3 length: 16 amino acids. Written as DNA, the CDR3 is TGTGCCAGCAGCTTAGGTCTGGCGGGCGCCTACAATGAGCAGTTCTTC. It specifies CASSLGLAGAYNEQFF.

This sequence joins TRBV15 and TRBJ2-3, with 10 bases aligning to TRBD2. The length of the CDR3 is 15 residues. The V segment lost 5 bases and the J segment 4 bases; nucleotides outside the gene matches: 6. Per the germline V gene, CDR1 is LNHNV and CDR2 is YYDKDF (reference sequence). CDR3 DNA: TGTGCCACCAGCCGCCTAGCGGGAGCTGCAGATACGCAGTATTTT. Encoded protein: CATSRLAGAADTQYF. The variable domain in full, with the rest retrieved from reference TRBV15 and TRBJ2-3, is DAMVIQNPRYQVTQFGKPVTLSCSQTLNHNVMYWYQQKSSQAPKLLFHYYDKDFNNEADTPDNFQSRRPNTSFCFLDIRSPGLGDTAMYLCATSRLAGAADTQYFGPGTRLTVL.

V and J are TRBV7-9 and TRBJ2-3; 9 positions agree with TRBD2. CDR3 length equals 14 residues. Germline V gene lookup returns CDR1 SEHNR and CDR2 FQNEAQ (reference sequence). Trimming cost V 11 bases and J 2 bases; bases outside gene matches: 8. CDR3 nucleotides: TGTGCCTTGGGAGGCGGGAGGGTCACAGATACGCAGTATTTT. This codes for CALGGGRVTDTQYF.

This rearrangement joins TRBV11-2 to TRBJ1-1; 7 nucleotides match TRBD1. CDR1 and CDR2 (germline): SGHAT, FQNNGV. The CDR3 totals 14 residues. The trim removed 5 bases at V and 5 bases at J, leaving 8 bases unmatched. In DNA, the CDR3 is TGTGCCAGCAGCCCCGGGGCAGGGGGAACTGAAGCTTTCTTT. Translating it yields CASSPGAGGTEAFF.

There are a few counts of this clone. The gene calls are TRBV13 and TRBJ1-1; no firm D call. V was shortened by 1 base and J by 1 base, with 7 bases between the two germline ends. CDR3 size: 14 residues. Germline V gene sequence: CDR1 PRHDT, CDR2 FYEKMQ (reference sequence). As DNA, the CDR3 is TGTGCCAGCAGCTTAGATATTGCGAACACTGAAGCTTTCTTT. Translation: CASSLDIANTEAFF.

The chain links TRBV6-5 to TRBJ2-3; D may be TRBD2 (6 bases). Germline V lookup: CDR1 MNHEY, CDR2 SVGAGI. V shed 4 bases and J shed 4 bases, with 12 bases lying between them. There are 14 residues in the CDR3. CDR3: CASSSGGHADTQYF. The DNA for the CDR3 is TGTGCCAGCAGTTCCGGGGGTCACGCAGATACGCAGTATTTT.

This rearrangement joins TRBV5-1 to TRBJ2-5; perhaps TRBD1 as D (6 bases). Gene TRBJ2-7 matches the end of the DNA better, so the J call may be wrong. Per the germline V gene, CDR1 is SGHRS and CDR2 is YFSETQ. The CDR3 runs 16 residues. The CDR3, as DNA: TGCGCCAGCAGCTTGGTAACGGCAGGGGACACCTACGAGCAGTACTTC. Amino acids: CASSLVTAGDTYEQYF.

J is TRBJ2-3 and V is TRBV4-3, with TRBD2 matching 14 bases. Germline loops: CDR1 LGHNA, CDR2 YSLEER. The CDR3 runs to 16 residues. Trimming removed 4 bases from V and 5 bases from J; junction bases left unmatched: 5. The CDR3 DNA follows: TGCGCCAGCAGCCCCCGCGGACTAGCGGGAGGAGATACGCAGTATTTT. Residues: CASSPRGLAGGDTQYF.

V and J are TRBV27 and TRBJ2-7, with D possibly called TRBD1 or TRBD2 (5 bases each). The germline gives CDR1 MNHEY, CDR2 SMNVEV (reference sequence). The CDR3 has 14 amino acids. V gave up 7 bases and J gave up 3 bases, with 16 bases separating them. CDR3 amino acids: CASKVGVKDYEQYF. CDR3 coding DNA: TGTGCCAGCAAGGTGGGGGTGAAGGACTACGAGCAGTACTTC.

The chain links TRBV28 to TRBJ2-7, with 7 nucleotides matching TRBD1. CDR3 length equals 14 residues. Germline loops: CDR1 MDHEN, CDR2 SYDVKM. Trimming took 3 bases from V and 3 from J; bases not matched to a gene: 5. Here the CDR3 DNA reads TGTGCCAGCAGTTTCCGCAGGGGGAACTACGAGCAGTACTTC. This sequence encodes CASSFRRGNYEQYF. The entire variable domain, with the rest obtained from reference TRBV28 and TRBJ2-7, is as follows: DVKVTQSSRYLVKRTGEKVFLECVQDMDHENMFWYRQDPGLGLRLIYFSYDVKMKEKGDIPEGYSVSREKKERFSLILESASTNQTSMYLCASSFRRGNYEQYFGPGTRLTVT.

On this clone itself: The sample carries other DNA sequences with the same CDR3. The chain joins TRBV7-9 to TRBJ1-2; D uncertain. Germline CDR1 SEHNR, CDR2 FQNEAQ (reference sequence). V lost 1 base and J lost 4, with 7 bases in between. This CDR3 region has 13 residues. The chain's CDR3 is CASSLGVGYGYTF. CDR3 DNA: TGTGCCAGCAGCTTAGGAGTGGGCTATGGCTACACCTTC.

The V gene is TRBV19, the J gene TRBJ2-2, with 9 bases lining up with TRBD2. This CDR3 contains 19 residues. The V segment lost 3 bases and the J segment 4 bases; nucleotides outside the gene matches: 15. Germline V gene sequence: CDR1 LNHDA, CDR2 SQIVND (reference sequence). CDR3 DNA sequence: TGTGCCAGTAGTATGGGATCTAGCGGGACCACCCGAGTCACCGGGGAGCTGTTTTTT. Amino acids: CASSMGSSGTTRVTGELFF.

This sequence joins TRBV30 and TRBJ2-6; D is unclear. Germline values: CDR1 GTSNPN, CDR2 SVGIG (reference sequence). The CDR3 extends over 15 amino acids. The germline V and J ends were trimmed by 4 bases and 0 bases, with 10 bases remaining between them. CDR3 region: CAWTFPSSGANVLTF. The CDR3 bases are TGTGCCTGGACTTTCCCCAGCTCTGGGGCCAACGTCCTGACTTTC.

CDR3 coding DNA: TGTGCCAGCCGCCAGGACTCGGATTTCTACAATGAGCAGTTCTTC. This translates into CASRQDSDFYNEQFF. The chain is built from TRBV28 and TRBJ2-1; tentatively, D is TRBD2 (5 bases). V lost 8 bases and J 3 bases, leaving 17 bases between the germline ends. The germline gives CDR1 MDHEN, CDR2 SYDVKM. The CDR3 is made up of 15 amino acids.

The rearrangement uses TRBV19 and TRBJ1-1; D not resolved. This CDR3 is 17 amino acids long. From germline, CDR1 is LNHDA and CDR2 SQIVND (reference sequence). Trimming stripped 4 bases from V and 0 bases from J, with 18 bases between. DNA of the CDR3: TGTGCCAGTAGTAACCGTGCGCAAACTTTTTTGAACACTGAAGCTTTCTTT. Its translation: CASSNRAQTFLNTEAFF.